The clone carrying this T cell receptor beta chain has a count of ten or more. Its antigen is still unknown. This sample is drawn from a study of T cells in Graves' hyperthyroidism and ophthalmopathy. Patients aged 18 to 65 with hyperthyroidism were newly diagnosed, with duration under 2 months. Fresh peripheral blood, around 9.3 ml of it, supplied the PBMCs. Amplified TCR beta CDR3 regions derived from RNA transcripts. With the HTBI primer set, the TCR CDR3 went through a first round of RT-PCR. TCRdb independently ran MiXCR on the multiplex PCR reads; one entry per CDR3 protein. The table records roughly 200,000 distinct CDR3 sequences, around 16% of them present only once. Whole-study results and caveats: Ophthalmopathy onset followed model prediction by a median roughly 6 months.

Germline values: CDR1 SEHNR, CDR2 FQNEAQ (reference sequence). The V and J ends lost 3 bases and 9 bases respectively, with 18 bases between them. The CDR3 covers 15 residues. This chain uses TRBV7-9 with TRBJ2-1; TRBD1 might be the D (5 bases). The material sequenced was blood. The clonotype originates from a woman between 45 and 60 years old with Graves' hyperthyroidism. The CDR3 sequence: CASSFVGESGGEQFF. The CDR3 nucleotides read TGTGCCAGCAGCTTCGTAGGGGAAAGTGGTGGTGAGCAGTTCTTC.